This T cell receptor (beta chain) was found in a study of shared clonotypes between healthy human individuals. Investigators spread the genomic DNA of each subset evenly over several immunoSEQ plates. The protocol was immunoSEQ multiplex PCR, while the TCRdb copy is restricted to in-frame clones and leaves out a portion. This table holds around 2,000,000 clones, about 93% found once. The naive CD8 subset, CD45RO-negative cells positively selected for CCR7, excluded terminally differentiated effector memory CD45RA+ cells. The donors were adults (healthy and HIV-negative) with no recent acute infections or vaccinations. The ends lost 11 bases at V and 6 bases at J; junction bases unmatched: 22. Germline-derived CDR1 and CDR2 are WNHNN and SYGVQD (reference sequence). This CDR3 is 18 amino acids long.

Sequencing used naive CD8+ T cells from PBMCs. The chain is built from TRBV10-1 and TRBJ1-5, with TRBD1 identical over 10 bases. This TCR came from a man younger than 35 in good health. Some clones in this sample may be carry-over from other donors' samples. The CDR3 protein is CAGNTPGTGETGTQPQHF. The CDR3 DNA follows: TGCGCCGGCAACACCCCCGGGACAGGGGAAACGGGGACTCAGCCCCAGCATTTT.